The following is a T cell receptor beta chain sequence with its context. Antigen specificity is unknown. The CDR3 totals 14 residues. Germline lookup yields CDR1 SGHVS and CDR2 FQNEAQ. The germline V and J ends were trimmed by 1 base and 5 bases, with 9 bases remaining between them. Documented time point: blood from clinic visit 5 months post-surgery; TSC patient then seizure free. The sequenced cases were selected for having the highest brain T cell transcript signatures. The record originates from a study of brain T cells in children with intractable seizures. Study results and caveats: Viral specificity was inferred only from CDR3 similarity; HCMV serostatus was unknown. Absence of clones before surgery may stem from lower sequencing depth.

Here immunoSEQ multiplex PCR was the method, and the copy in TCRdb shows in-frame clones only, minus some. The data contain about 340,000 clones, about 94% of them seen just once; the ten biggest clones take up roughly 5.8%. This specimen consisted of peripheral blood, obtained 4 to 5 months after surgery. This receptor was obtained from a boy younger than two with tuberous sclerosis and intractable seizures. The genes are TRBV7-8 and TRBJ1-3; a weak D match, TRBD1 (5 bases). This CDR3 is CASSLDGGRNTIYF. The CDR3 bases are TGTGCCAGCAGCTTAGATGGGGGAAGAAACACCATATATTTT.